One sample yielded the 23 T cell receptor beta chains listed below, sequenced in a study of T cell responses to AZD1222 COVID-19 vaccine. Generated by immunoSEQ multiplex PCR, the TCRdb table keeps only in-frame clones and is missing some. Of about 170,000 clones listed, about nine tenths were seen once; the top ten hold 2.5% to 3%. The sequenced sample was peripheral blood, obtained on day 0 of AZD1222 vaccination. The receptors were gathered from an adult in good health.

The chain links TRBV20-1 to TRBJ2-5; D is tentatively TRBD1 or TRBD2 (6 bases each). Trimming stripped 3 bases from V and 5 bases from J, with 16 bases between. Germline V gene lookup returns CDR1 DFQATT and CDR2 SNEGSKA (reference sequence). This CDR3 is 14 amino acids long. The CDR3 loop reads CSASPGSRGETQYF. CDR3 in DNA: TGCAGTGCTAGTCCCGGGAGCAGGGGCGAGACCCAGTACTTC.

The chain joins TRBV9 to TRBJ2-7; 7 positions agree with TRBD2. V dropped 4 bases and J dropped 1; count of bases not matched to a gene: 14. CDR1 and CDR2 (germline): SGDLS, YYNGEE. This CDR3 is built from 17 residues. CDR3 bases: TGTGCCAGCAGCCCAGAAGTGGGGAGGGGTGTGTCCTACGAGCAGTACTTC. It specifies CASSPEVGRGVSYEQYF.

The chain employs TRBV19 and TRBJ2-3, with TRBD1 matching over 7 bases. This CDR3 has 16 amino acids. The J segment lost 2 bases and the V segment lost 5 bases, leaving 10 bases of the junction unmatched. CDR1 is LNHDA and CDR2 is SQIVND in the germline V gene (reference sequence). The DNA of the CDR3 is TGTGCCAGTAGTCCTCCGGACAGGAGCCTCACAGATACGCAGTATTTT. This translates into CASSPPDRSLTDTQYF.

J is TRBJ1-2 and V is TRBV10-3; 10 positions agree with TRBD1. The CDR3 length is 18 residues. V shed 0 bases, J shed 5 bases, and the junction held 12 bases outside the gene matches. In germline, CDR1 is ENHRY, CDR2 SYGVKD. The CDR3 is CAISESGTGAGLSYGYTF. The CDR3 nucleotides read TGTGCCATCAGTGAGTCCGGGACAGGGGCCGGGCTAAGTTATGGCTACACCTTC.

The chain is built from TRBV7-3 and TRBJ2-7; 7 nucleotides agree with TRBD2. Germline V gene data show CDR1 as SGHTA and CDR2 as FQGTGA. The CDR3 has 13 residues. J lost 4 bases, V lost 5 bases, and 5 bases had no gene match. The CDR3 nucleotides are TGTGCCAGCAGCCCCGTGGGGGGGTACGAGCAGTACTTC. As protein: CASSPVGGYEQYF.

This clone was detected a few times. The CDR3 region has the DNA TGTGCCAGCAGCCCCTGGACAGGGCGGTCTAACTATGGCTACACCTTC. It encodes CASSPWTGRSNYGYTF. The rearrangement uses TRBV7-9 and TRBJ1-2; 8 bases align to TRBD1. CDR3 size: 16 residues. J was trimmed by 0 bases and V by 5 bases; bases with no gene match: 8. CDR1 and CDR2 from the germline V gene are SEHNR and FQNEAQ (reference sequence).

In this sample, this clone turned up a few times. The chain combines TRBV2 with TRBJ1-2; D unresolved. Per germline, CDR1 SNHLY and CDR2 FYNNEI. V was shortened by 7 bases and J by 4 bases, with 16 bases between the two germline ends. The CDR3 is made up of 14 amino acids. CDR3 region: CASMLADRLYGYTF. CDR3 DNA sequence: TGTGCCAGCATGTTGGCCGATCGGCTCTATGGCTACACCTTC.

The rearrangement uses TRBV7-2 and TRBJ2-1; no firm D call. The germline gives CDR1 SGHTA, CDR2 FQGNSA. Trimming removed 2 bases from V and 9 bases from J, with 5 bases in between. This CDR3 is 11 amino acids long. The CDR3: CASSLIGEQFF. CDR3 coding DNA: TGTGCCAGCAGCTTAATCGGTGAGCAGTTCTTC. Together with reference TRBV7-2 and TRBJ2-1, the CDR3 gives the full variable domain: GAGVSQSPSNKVTEKGKDVELRCDPISGHTALYWYRQSLGQGLEFLIYFQGNSAPDKSGLPSDRFSAERTGGSVSTLTIQRTQQEDSAVYLCASSLIGEQFFGPGTRLTVL.

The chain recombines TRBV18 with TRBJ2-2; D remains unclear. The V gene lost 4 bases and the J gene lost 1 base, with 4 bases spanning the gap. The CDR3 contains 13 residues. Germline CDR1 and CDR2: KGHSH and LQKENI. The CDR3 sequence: CASSQGNTGELFF. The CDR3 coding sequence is TGTGCCAGCTCACAGGGGAACACCGGGGAGCTGTTTTTT.

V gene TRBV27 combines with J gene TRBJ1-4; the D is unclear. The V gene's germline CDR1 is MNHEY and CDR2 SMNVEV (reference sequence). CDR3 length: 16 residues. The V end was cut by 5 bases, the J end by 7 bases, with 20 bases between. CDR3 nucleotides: TGTGCCAGCAGTGGGGAAGGACGAGGGTATTCTGAAAAACTGTTTTTT. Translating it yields CASSGEGRGYSEKLFF.

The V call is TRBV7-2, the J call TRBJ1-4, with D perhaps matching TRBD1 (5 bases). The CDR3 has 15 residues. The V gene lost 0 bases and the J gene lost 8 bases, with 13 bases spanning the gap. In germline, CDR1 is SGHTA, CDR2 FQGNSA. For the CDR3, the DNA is TGTGCCAGCAGCTTAGCGGACACCAATTTAGAAAAACTGTTTTTT. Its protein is CASSLADTNLEKLFF.

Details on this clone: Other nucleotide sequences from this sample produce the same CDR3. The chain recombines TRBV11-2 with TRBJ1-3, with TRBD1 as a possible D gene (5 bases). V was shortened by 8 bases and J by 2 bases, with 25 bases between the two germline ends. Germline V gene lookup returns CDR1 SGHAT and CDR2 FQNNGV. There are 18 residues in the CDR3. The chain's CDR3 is CASRLYVGTSQTGNTIYF. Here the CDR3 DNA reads TGTGCCAGCCGCCTATACGTAGGGACGTCCCAAACTGGAAACACCATATATTTT.

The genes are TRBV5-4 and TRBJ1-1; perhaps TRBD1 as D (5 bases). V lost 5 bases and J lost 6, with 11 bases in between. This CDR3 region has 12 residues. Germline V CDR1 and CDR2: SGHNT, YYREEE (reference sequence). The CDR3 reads CASSRGDSEAFF. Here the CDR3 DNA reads TGTGCCAGCAGTCGGGGCGACTCTGAAGCTTTCTTT.

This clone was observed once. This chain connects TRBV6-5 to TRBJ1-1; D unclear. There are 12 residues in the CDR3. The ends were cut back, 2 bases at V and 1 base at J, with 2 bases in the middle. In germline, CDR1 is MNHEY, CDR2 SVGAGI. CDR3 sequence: CASSYQNTEAFF. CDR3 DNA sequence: TGTGCCAGCAGTTACCAGAACACTGAAGCTTTCTTT.

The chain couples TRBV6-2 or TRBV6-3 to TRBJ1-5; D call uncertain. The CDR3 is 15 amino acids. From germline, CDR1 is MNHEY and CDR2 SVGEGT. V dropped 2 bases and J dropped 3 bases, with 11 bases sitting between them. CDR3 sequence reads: CASSYVQASNQPQHF. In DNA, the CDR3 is TGTGCCAGCAGTTACGTTCAGGCCTCCAATCAGCCCCAGCATTTT.

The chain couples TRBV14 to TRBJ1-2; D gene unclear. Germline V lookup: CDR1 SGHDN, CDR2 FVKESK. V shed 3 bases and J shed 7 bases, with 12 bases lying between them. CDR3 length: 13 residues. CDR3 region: CASSHLETAGYTF. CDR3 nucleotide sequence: TGTGCCAGCAGCCACCTGGAGACCGCTGGCTACACCTTC.

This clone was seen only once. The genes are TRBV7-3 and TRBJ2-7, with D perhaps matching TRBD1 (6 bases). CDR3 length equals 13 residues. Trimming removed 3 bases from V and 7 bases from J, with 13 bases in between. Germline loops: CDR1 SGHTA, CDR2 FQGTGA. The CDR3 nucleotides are TGTGCCAGCAGCTTCGAGGTCACAGGGGAGCAGTACTTC. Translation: CASSFEVTGEQYF.

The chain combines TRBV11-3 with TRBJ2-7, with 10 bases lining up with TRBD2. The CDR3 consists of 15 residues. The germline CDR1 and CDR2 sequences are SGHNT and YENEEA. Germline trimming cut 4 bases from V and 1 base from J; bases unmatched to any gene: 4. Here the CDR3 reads CASSSSSGGSYEQYF. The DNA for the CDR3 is TGTGCCAGCAGCTCGTCTAGCGGGGGATCCTACGAGCAGTACTTC.

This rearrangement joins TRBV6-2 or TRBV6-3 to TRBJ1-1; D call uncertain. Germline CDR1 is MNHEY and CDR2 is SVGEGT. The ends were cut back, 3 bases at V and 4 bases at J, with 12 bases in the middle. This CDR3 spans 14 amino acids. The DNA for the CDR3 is TGTGCCAGCAGTTATGCGGGTTCGGGCACTGAAGCTTTCTTT. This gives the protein CASSYAGSGTEAFF.

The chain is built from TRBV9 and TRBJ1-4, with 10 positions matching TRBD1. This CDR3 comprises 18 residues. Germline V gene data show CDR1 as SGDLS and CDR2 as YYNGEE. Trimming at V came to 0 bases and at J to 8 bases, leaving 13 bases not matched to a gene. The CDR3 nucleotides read TGTGCCAGCAGCGTAGCTTGGACAGGGGGGAATAATGTCGAAAAACTGTTTTTT. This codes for CASSVAWTGGNNVEKLFF.

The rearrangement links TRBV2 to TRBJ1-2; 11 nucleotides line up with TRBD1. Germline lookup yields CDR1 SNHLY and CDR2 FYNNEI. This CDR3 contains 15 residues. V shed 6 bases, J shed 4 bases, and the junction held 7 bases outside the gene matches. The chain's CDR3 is CASRPGQGDIYGYTF. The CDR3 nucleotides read TGTGCCAGCAGGCCGGGACAGGGGGATATCTATGGCTACACCTTC.

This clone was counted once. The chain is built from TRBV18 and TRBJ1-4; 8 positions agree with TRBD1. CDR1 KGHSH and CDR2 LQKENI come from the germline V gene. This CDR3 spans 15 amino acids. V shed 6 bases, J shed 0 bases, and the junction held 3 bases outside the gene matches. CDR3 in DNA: TGTGCCAGCTCGGGACAGGTGGCAACTAATGAAAAACTGTTTTTT. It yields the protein CASSGQVATNEKLFF.

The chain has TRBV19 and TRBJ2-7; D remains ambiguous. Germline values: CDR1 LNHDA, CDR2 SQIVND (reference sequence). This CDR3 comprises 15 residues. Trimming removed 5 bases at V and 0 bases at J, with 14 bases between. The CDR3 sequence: CASSPQGQPSYEQYF. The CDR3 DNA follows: TGTGCCAGTAGTCCCCAAGGGCAGCCCTCCTACGAGCAGTACTTC.